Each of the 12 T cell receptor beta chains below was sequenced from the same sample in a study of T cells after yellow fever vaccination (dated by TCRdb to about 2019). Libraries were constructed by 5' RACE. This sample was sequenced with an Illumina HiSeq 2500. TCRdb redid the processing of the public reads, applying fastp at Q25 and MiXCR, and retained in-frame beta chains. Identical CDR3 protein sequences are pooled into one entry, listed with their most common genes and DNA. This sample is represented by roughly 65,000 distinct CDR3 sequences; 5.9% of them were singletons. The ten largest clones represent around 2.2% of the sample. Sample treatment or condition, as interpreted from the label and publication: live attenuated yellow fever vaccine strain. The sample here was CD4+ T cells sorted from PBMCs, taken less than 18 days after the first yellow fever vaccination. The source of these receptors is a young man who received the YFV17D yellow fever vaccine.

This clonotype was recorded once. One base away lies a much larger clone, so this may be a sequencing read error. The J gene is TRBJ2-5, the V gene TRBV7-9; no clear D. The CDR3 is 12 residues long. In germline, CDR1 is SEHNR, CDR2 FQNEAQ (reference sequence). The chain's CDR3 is CASSLQQEAQYF. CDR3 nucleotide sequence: TGTGCCAGCAGCTTGCAGCAAGAGGCCCAGTACTTC.

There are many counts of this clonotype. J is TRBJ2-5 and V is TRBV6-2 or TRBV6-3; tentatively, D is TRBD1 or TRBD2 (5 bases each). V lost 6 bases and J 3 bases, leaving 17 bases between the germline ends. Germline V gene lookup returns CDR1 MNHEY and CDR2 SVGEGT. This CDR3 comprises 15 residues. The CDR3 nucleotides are TGTGCCAGCAGCGGGGTCCCGGGGCGCGAAGAGACCCAGTACTTC. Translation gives CASSGVPGREETQYF.

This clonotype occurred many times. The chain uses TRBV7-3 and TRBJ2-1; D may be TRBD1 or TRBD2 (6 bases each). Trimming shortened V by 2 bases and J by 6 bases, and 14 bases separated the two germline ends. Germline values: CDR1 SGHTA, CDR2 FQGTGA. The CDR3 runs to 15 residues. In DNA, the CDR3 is TGTGCCAGCAGCTTAGTGTCGGGGGCTGGCAATGAGCAGTTCTTC. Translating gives CASSLVSGAGNEQFF.

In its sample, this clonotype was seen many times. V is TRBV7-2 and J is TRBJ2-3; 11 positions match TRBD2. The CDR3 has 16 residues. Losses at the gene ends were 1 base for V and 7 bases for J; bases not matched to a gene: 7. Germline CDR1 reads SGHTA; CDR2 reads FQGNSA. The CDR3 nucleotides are TGTGCCAGCAGCTTAGGCTCTAGCGGGGGGCTGAATACGCAGTATTTT. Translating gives CASSLGSSGGLNTQYF.

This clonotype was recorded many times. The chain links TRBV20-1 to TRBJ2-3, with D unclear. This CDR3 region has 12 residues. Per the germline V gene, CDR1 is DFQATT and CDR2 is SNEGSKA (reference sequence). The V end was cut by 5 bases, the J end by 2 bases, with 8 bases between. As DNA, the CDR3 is TGCAGTGCTGAAAGGTCCACAGATACGCAGTATTTT. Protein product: CSAERSTDTQYF.

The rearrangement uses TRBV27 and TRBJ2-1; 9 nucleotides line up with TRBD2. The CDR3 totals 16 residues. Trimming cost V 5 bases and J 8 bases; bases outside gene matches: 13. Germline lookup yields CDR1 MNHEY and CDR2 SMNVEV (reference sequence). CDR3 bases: TGTGCCAGCAGTCTTATAGCGGGGGCTCTGGGCTATGAGCAGTTCTTC. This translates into CASSLIAGALGYEQFF.

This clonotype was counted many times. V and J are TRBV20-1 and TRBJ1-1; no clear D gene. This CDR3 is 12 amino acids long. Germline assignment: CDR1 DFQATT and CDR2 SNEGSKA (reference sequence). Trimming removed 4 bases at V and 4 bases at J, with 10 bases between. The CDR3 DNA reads TGCAGTGCTACGGTGGGGAGCACTGAAGCTTTCTTT. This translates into CSATVGSTEAFF.

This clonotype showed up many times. In DNA, the CDR3 is TGTGCCACCAGTGATTTACCTACCCGTGAAGCTTTCTTT. It yields the protein CATSDLPTREAFF. This chain joins TRBV24-1 and TRBJ1-1, with unresolved D. This CDR3 comprises 13 residues. The germline CDR1 and CDR2 sequences are KGHDR and SFDVKD. V was clipped by 1 base and J by 7 bases, with 9 bases between them.

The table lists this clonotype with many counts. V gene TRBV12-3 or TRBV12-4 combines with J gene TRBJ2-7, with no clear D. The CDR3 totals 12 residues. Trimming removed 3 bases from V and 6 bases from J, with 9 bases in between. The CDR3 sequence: CASSFHPGEQYF. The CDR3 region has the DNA TGTGCCAGCAGTTTCCACCCCGGCGAGCAGTACTTC.

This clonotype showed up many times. This CDR3 is CASRGAVGNSPLHF. Written as DNA, the CDR3 is TGTGCCAGTAGGGGAGCAGTCGGCAATTCACCCCTCCACTTT. The V gene is TRBV7-6, the J gene TRBJ1-6, with D possibly being TRBD1 (5 bases). V was pared by 9 bases and J by 7 bases, with 16 bases between. The CDR3 has 14 residues. Per the germline V gene, CDR1 is SGHVS and CDR2 is FNYEAQ.

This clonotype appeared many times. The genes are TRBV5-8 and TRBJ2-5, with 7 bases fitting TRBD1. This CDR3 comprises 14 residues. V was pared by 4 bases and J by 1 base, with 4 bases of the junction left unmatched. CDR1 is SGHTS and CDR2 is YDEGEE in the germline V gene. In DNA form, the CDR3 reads TGTGCCAGCAGCAACGGGACAGTCCAAGAGACCCAGTACTTC. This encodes CASSNGTVQETQYF.

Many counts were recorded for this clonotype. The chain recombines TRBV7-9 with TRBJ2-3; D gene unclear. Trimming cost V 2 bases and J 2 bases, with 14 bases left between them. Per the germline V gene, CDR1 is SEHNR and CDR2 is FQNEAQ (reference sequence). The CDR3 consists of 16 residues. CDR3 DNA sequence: TGTGCCAGCAGCTTACTGACACTCGTTTACACAGATACGCAGTATTTT. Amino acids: CASSLLTLVYTDTQYF.